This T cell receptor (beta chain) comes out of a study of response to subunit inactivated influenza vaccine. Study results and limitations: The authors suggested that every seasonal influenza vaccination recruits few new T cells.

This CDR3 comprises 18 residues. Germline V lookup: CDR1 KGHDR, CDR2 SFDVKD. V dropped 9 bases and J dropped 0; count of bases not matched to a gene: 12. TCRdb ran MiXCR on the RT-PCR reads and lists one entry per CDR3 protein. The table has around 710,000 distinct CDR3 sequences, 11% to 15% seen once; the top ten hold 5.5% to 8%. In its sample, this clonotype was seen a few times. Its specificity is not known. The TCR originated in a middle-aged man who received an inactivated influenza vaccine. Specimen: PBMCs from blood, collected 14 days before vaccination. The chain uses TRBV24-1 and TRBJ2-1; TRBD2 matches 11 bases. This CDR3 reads CATGTGTSGASSYNEQFF. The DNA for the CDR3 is TGTGCCACCGGTACCGGGACTAGCGGAGCGAGCTCCTACAATGAGCAGTTCTTC.